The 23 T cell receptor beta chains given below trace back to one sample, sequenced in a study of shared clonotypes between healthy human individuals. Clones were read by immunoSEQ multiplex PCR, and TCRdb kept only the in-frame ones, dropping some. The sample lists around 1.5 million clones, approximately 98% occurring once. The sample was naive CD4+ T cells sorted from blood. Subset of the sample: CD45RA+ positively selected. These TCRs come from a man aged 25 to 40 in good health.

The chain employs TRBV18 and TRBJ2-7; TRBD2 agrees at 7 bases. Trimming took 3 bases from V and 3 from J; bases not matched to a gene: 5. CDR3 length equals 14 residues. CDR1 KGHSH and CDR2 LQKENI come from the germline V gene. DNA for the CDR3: TGTGCCAGCTCACCTTCGCTAGCGGACTACGAGCAGTACTTC. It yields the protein CASSPSLADYEQYF.

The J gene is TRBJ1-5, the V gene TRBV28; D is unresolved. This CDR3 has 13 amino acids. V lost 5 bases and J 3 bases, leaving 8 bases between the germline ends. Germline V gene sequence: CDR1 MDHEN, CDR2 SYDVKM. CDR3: CASSRPVNQPQHF. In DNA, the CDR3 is TGTGCCAGCAGTCGACCGGTCAATCAGCCCCAGCATTTT.

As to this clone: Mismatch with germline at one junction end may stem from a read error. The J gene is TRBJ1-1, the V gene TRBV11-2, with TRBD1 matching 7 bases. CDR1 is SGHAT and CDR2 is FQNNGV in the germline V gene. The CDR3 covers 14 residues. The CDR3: CASTLRQGRTEAFF. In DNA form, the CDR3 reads TGTGCCAGCACCTTACGACAGGGACGGACTGAAGCTTTCTTT.

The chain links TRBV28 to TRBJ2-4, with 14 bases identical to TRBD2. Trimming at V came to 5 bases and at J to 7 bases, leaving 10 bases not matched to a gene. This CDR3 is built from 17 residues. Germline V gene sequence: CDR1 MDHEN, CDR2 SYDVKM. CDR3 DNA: TGTGCCAGCAGTCAGCCGGGACTAGCGGGAGCGAGGAACATTCAGTACTTC. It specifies CASSQPGLAGARNIQYF. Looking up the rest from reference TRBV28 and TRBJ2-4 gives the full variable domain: DVKVTQSSRYLVKRTGEKVFLECVQDMDHENMFWYRQDPGLGLRLIYFSYDVKMKEKGDIPEGYSVSREKKERFSLILESASTNQTSMYLCASSQPGLAGARNIQYFGAGTRLSVL.

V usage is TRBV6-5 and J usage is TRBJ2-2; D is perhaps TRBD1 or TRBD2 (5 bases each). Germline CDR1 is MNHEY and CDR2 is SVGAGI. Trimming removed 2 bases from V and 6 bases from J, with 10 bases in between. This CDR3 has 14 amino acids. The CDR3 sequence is CASSYPGAPGELFF. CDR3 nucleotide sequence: TGTGCCAGCAGTTACCCCGGGGCACCCGGGGAGCTGTTTTTT.

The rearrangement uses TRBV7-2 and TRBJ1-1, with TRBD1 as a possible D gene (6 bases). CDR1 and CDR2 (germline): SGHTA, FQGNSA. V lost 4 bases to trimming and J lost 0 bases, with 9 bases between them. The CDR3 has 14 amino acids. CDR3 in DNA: TGTGCCAGCAGCTACAGGGTGATGAACACTGAAGCTTTCTTT. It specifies CASSYRVMNTEAFF. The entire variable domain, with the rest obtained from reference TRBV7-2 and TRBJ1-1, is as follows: GAGVSQSPSNKVTEKGKDVELRCDPISGHTALYWYRQSLGQGLEFLIYFQGNSAPDKSGLPSDRFSAERTGGSVSTLTIQRTQQEDSAVYLCASSYRVMNTEAFFGQGTRLTVV.

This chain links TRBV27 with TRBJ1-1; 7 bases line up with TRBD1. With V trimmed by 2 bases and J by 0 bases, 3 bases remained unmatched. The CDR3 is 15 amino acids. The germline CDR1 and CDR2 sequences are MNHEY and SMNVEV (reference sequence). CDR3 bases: TGTGCCAGCAGTTTACACAGGGGATTGAACACTGAAGCTTTCTTT. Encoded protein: CASSLHRGLNTEAFF.

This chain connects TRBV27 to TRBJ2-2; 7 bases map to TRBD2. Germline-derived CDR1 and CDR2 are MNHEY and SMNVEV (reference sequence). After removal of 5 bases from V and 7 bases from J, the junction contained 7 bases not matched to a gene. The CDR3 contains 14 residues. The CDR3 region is CASSLWGGRGELFF. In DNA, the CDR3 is TGTGCCAGCAGTCTCTGGGGAGGGCGCGGGGAGCTGTTTTTT.

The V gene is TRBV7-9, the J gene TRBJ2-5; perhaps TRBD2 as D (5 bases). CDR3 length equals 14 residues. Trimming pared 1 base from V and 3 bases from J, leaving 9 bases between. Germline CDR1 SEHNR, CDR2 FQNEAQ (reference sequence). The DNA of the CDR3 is TGTGCCAGCAGCTTAGTTCGGGATGAAGAGACCCAGTACTTC. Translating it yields CASSLVRDEETQYF.

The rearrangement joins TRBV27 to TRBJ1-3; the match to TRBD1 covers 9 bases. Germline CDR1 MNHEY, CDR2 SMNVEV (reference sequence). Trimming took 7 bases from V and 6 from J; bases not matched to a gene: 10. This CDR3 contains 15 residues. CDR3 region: CASKPGQGYSNTIYF. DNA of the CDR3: TGTGCCAGCAAACCGGGACAGGGCTACTCAAACACCATATATTTT.

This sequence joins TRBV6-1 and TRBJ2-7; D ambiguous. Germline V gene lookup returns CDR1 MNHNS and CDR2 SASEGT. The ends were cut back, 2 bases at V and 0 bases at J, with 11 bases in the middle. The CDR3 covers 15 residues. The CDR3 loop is CASSERSRNSYEQYF. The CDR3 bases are TGTGCCAGCAGTGAAAGGAGCAGAAACTCCTACGAGCAGTACTTC.

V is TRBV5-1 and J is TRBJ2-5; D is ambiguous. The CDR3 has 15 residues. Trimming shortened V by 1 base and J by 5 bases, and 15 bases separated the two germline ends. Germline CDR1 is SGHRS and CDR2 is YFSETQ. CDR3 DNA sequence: TGCGCCAGCAGCTTGTTTTCCACCGCAGAGGAGACCCAGTACTTC. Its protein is CASSLFSTAEETQYF.

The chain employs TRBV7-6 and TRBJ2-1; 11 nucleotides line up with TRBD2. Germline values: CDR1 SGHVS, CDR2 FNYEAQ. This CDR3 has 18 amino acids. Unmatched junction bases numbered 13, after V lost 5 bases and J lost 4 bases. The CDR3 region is CASSLISASGRMYNEQFF. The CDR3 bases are TGTGCCAGCAGCCTGATCTCGGCTAGCGGGAGGATGTACAATGAGCAGTTCTTC.

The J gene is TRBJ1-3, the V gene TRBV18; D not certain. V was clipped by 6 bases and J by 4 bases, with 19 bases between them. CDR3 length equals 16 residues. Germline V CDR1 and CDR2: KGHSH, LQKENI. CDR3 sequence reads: CASSDRSLLRGNTIYF. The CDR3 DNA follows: TGTGCCAGCTCGGACCGAAGTCTCCTCAGGGGAAACACCATATATTTT.

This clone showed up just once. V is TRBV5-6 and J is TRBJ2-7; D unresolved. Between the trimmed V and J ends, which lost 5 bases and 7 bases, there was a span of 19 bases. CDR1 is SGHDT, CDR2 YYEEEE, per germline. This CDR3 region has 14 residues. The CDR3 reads CASRIGLTGREQYF. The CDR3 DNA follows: TGTGCCAGCAGGATCGGTTTGACTGGTAGGGAGCAGTACTTC.

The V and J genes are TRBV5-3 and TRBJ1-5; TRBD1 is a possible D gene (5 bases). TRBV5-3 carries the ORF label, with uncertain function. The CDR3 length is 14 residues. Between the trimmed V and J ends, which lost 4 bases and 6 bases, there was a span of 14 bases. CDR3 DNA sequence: TGTGCCAGAAGCGGGACTCCCATGCCTCAGCCCCAGCATTTT. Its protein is CARSGTPMPQPQHF.

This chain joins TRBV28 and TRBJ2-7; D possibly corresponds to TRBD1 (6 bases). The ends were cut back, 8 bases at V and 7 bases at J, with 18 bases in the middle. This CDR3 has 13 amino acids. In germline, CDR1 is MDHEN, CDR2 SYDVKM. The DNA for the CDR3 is TGTGCCAGCGGGGGCACCTTCCCTCGAGAGCAGTACTTC. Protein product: CASGGTFPREQYF.

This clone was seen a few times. The DNA for the CDR3 is TGTGCCAGCAGCAAAGAGGGACAGGGGTTTCGCAATCAGCCCCAGCATTTT. Protein sequence: CASSKEGQGFRNQPQHF. The chain joins TRBV21-1 to TRBJ1-5; the table's D call of TRBD1 was not tested on the DNA. TRBV21-1 is a listed pseudogene. The CDR3 consists of 17 residues.

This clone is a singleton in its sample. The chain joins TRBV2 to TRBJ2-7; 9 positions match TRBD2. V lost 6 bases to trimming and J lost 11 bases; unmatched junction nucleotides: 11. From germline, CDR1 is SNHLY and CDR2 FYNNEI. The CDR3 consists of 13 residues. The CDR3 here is CASRENSGSSKYF. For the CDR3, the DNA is TGTGCCAGCAGGGAGAATAGCGGGAGCTCGAAGTACTTC.

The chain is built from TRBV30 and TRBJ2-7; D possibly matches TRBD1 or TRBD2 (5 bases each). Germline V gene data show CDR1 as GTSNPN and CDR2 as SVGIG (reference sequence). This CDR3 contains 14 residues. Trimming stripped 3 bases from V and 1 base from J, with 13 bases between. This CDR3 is CAWSNRDLSYEQYF. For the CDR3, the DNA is TGTGCCTGGAGCAACCGGGACCTTTCCTACGAGCAGTACTTC.

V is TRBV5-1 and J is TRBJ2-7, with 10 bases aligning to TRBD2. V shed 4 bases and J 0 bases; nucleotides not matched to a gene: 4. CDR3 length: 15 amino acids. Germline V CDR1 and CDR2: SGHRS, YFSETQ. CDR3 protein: CASSGASGSSYEQYF. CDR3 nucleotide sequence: TGCGCCAGCAGCGGGGCTAGCGGGAGCTCCTACGAGCAGTACTTC.

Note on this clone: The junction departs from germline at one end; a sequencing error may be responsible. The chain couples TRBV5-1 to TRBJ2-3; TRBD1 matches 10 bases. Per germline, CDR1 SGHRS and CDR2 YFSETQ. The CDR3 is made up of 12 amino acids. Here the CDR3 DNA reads TGCGCCAGCAGCTTCCGGGGACAGGGGAGGGATTTT. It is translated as CASSFRGQGRDF.

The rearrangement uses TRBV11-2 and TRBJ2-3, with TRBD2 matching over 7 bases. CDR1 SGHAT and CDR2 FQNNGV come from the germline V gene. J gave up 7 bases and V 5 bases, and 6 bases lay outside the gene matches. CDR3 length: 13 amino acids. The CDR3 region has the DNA TGTGCCAGCAGCACCGGGGGGAGGAATACGCAGTATTTT. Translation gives CASSTGGRNTQYF.